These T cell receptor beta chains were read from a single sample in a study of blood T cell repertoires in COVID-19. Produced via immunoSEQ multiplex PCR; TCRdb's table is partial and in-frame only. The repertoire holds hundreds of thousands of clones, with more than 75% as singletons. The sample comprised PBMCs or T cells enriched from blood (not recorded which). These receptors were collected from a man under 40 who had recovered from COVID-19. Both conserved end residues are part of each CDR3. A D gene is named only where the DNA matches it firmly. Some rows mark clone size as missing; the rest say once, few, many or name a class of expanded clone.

CDR3 DNA: TGTGCCAGCAGCAACGCCGGGATATTTAACTATGGCTACACCTTC; CDR3 protein: CASSNAGIFNYGYTF; J gene: TRBJ1-2; V gene: TRBV21-1; D gene: NA; clone size: NA
CDR3 DNA: TGTGCCAGTAGTATAAGCGGGAGTATGACAGATACGCAGTATTTT; CDR3 protein: CASSISGSMTDTQYF; J gene: TRBJ2-3; V gene: TRBV19; D gene: TRBD2; clone size: few
CDR3 DNA: TGCGCCAGCAGCTTGGCGGGGAACAACTATAATTCACCCCTCCACTTT; CDR3 protein: CASSLAGNNYNSPLHF; J gene: TRBJ1-6; V gene: TRBV5-1; D gene: NA; clone size: NA
CDR3 DNA: TGCAGTGCTAGTGATCTAGGCGGGAGGGTCTACGAGCAGTACTTC; CDR3 protein: CSASDLGGRVYEQYF; J gene: TRBJ2-7; V gene: TRBV20-1; D gene: TRBD2; clone size: NA
CDR3 DNA: TGTGCCAGCAGCGAGGACAGGAGCTCCTACGAGCAGTACTTC; CDR3 protein: CASSEDRSSYEQYF; J gene: TRBJ2-7; V gene: TRBV12-1; D gene: NA; clone size: NA
CDR3 DNA: TGTGCCAGCAGACTACTAAGGCGGGGGAACGAAAAACTGTTTTTT; CDR3 protein: CASRLLRRGNEKLFF; J gene: TRBJ1-4; V gene: TRBV28; D gene: NA; clone size: NA
CDR3 DNA: TGTGCCAGTATCCCAAAGACAGGGGGCACTCCCGATGGCTACACCTTC; CDR3 protein: CASIPKTGGTPDGYTF; J gene: TRBJ1-2; V gene: TRBV19; D gene: TRBD1; clone size: once
CDR3 DNA: TGTGCCACCAGTGAATACGGTACCAATCAGCCCCAGCATTTT; CDR3 protein: CATSEYGTNQPQHF; J gene: TRBJ1-5; V gene: TRBV24-1; D gene: NA; clone size: NA
CDR3 DNA: TGCGCCAGCAGCTTGGATTACAGGGTCCATGGCTACACCTTC; CDR3 protein: CASSLDYRVHGYTF; J gene: TRBJ1-2; V gene: TRBV5-1; D gene: NA; clone size: NA
CDR3 DNA: TGTGCCACCAGCAGAGAGGACAGGAACACTGAAGCTTTCTTT; CDR3 protein: CATSREDRNTEAFF; J gene: TRBJ1-1; V gene: TRBV15; D gene: NA; clone size: NA
CDR3 DNA: TGCGCCAGCAGCTTGGTAATGGGGGGGTACGGCACTGAAGCTTTCTTT; CDR3 protein: CASSLVMGGYGTEAFF; J gene: TRBJ1-1; V gene: TRBV5-1; D gene: NA; clone size: once
CDR3 DNA: TGTGCCAGTAGCCTGGGACAGGGGGCCTACGAGCAGTACTTC; CDR3 protein: CASSLGQGAYEQYF; J gene: TRBJ2-7; V gene: TRBV19; D gene: TRBD1; clone size: once
CDR3 DNA: TGTGCCAGCACCGCCGGGACAGTTCCTAATCAGCCCCAGCATTTT; CDR3 protein: CASTAGTVPNQPQHF; J gene: TRBJ1-5; V gene: TRBV28; D gene: TRBD1; clone size: once
CDR3 DNA: TGTGCCAGCATCACGGACCCGACGGGAGGCACCTTC; CDR3 protein: CASITDPTGGTF; J gene: TRBJ1-2; V gene: TRBV6-5; D gene: NA; clone size: once
CDR3 DNA: TGCGCCAGCAGCTTGGGCCCGACTAGCGGGGGCTACGAGCAGTACTTC; CDR3 protein: CASSLGPTSGGYEQYF; J gene: TRBJ2-7; V gene: TRBV5-1; D gene: TRBD2; clone size: NA
CDR3 DNA: TGTGCCAGCAGTGATAGAAGGACTACTAACTACGAGCAGTACTTC; CDR3 protein: CASSDRRTTNYEQYF; J gene: TRBJ2-7; V gene: TRBV6-1; D gene: NA; clone size: few
CDR3 DNA: TGTGCCAGCAGCGTAGGTGCTAGCGTGGATACGCAGTATTTT; CDR3 protein: CASSVGASVDTQYF; J gene: TRBJ2-3; V gene: TRBV9; D gene: NA; clone size: NA
CDR3 DNA: TGTGCCAGCACTTCCATTGAAGGGGGTATTTCGGAGCTGTTTTTT; CDR3 protein: CASTSIEGGISELFF; J gene: TRBJ2-2; V gene: TRBV27; D gene: NA; clone size: NA
CDR3 DNA: TGTGCCATCACCGCCAGCCGGACGGGGGTAGGATATAATTCACCCCTCCACTTT; CDR3 protein: CAITASRTGVGYNSPLHF; J gene: TRBJ1-6; V gene: TRBV10-3; D gene: NA; clone size: NA
CDR3 DNA: TGCGCCAGCAGCCCTACGGGACAGGTGATACAAACGACGAACACTGAAGCTTTCTTT; CDR3 protein: CASSPTGQVIQTTNTEAFF; J gene: TRBJ1-1; V gene: TRBV5-1; D gene: TRBD1; clone size: NA
CDR3 DNA: TGTGCCAGCAGTTACTCTGGGGCGGACACTGAAGCTTTCTTT; CDR3 protein: CASSYSGADTEAFF; J gene: TRBJ1-1; V gene: TRBV6-5; D gene: NA; clone size: NA
CDR3 DNA: TGTGCCACCAGCACGGGTGGGTCCCAGTCGCCGAGAGGCTACACCTTC; CDR3 protein: CATSTGGSQSPRGYTF; J gene: TRBJ1-2; V gene: TRBV15; D gene: NA; clone size: NA
CDR3 DNA: TGTGCCAGTAGGGAGGCTGGCGAGCAGTACTTC; CDR3 protein: CASREAGEQYF; J gene: TRBJ2-7; V gene: TRBV19; D gene: NA; clone size: NA
CDR3 DNA: TGTGCCAGCAGACCCGCGGGGGGCGAAGAGACCCAGTACTTC; CDR3 protein: CASRPAGGEETQYF; J gene: TRBJ2-5; V gene: TRBV6-5; D gene: TRBD2; clone size: NA
CDR3 DNA: TGTGCCAGCAGCCACTCACGGGGGGCCGGTGAGCAGTTCTTC; CDR3 protein: CASSHSRGAGEQFF; J gene: TRBJ2-1; V gene: TRBV7-9; D gene: NA; clone size: NA
CDR3 DNA: TGTGCCAGCAGTTTACAGGGAGATAGCAATCAGCCCCAGCATTTT; CDR3 protein: CASSLQGDSNQPQHF; J gene: TRBJ1-5; V gene: TRBV6-5; D gene: NA; clone size: NA
CDR3 DNA: TGTGCCAGCTCACCACCGGGACAGCGCGGAAACACCATATATTTT; CDR3 protein: CASSPPGQRGNTIYF; J gene: TRBJ1-3; V gene: TRBV18; D gene: TRBD1; clone size: NA
CDR3 DNA: TGTGCCAGCAGCTTAAACCGCGGCGAGCAGTACTTC; CDR3 protein: CASSLNRGEQYF; J gene: TRBJ2-7; V gene: TRBV7-9; D gene: NA; clone size: NA